These T cell receptor beta chains were read from a single sample in a study of blood T cell repertoires in COVID-19. Measured with immunoSEQ multiplex PCR; TCRdb has only the in-frame clones, and not every one. The table has just over 150,000 clones, 65% to 90% seen once. What was sequenced was peripheral blood. The receptors were gathered from a woman in her fifties or sixties with acute or convalescent COVID-19. CDR3s include the opening cysteine and the closing phenylalanine or tryptophan. The D gene is left open where the match is weak. Clone size is stated in some rows and not others, as once, few, many or a class when expanded.

>TRBJ2-2|-|-|TRBV24-1
TGTGCCACCAGTGAGATCGGGGGAACCGGGGAGCTGTTTTTT
CATSEIGGTGELFF
>TRBJ2-1|TRBD2|-|TRBV7-2
TGTGCCAGCAGCTTAAGAGCGGGGGACTTCTTTTACAATGAGCAGTTCTTC
CASSLRAGDFFYNEQFF
>TRBJ2-5|-|-|TRBV5-1
TGCGCCAGCAGCTTGTCAGGGTATGAGACCCAGTACTTC
CASSLSGYETQYF
>TRBJ2-3|-|-|TRBV6-6
TGTGCCAGCAGTCGATTCGGTGCCCTCCATGGGGGGACCACAGATACGCAGTATTTT
CASSRFGALHGGTTDTQYF
>TRBJ1-6|-|once|TRBV6-5
TGTGCCAGCAGTTACTCTAAGAGCTCCTATAATTCACCCCTCCACTTT
CASSYSKSSYNSPLHF
>TRBJ1-2|-|-|TRBV6-2/TRBV6-3
TGTGCCAGCAGTTACCCGGGGAACTATGGCTACACCTTC
CASSYPGNYGYTF
>TRBJ1-5|TRBD1|-|TRBV30
TGTGCCTGGCAGGGGGCAGCTCGGGATCAGCCCCAGCATTTT
CAWQGAARDQPQHF
>TRBJ1-2|-|few|TRBV5-1
TGCGCCAGCAGCTTGGATACAGGGTCAACCGGTGGCTACACCTTC
CASSLDTGSTGGYTF
>TRBJ1-1|-|-|TRBV10-2
TGCGCCAGCACTCGCGTAAAGAACACTGAAGCTTTCTTT
CASTRVKNTEAFF
>TRBJ2-5|TRBD2|-|TRBV5-1
TGCGCCAGCAGCTTGGGACTAGCGGGAGGGGAAGAGACCCAGTACTTC
CASSLGLAGGEETQYF
>TRBJ2-7|TRBD1|-|TRBV11-1
TGTGCCAGCAGCCCCCGAGGTGCAGGGGGCCCCTACGAGCAGTACTTC
CASSPRGAGGPYEQYF
>TRBJ2-7|-|-|TRBV4-2
TGTGCCAGCAGCCTTTATAACAGGGACACCTACGAGCAGTACTTC
CASSLYNRDTYEQYF
>TRBJ1-5|-|once|TRBV2
TGTGCCAGCAGTTACAGGGCTGGGAGCAATCAGCCCCAGCATTTT
CASSYRAGSNQPQHF
>TRBJ1-6|-|-|TRBV27
TGTGCCAGCAGTTCTGGACAGTTTAATTCACCCCTCCACTTT
CASSSGQFNSPLHF
>TRBJ2-7|-|-|TRBV7-4
TGTGCCAGCAGCTGGCCTTATTGCAGGGAGGTCTCCTACGAGCAGTACTTC
CASSWPYCREVSYEQYF
>TRBJ1-2|TRBD1|-|TRBV14
TGTGCCAGCAGCCTAAAGGGGACAGGGGCGAAACTTAACTATGGCTACACCTTC
CASSLKGTGAKLNYGYTF
>TRBJ1-1|TRBD1|-|TRBV19
TGTGCCAGTAGTAGCGAAGACAGGGCTGAAGCTTTCTTT
CASSSEDRAEAFF
>TRBJ1-5|-|-|TRBV21-1
TGTGCCAGCGTCCGGGACAGGGGTTTGTATAGCAATCAGCCCCAGCATTTT
CASVRDRGLYSNQPQHF
>TRBJ1-2|TRBD1|-|TRBV5-8
TGTGCCAGCAGCCTACAGGGGGTATCCTATGGCTACACCTTC
CASSLQGVSYGYTF
>TRBJ2-7|TRBD1|-|TRBV19
TGTGCCAGTAGTAAATCCGGGACAGGGCTCTACGAGCAGTACTTC
CASSKSGTGLYEQYF
>TRBJ2-3|TRBD1|-|TRBV14
TGTGCCAGCAGCCAATCGGGCAGGGGGAAGTCAGATACGCAGTATTTT
CASSQSGRGKSDTQYF
>TRBJ2-1|TRBD1|once|TRBV4-3
TGCGCCAGCAGCCGGGAAACAACCGGGACAGGGGACTACAATGAGCAGTTCTTC
CASSRETTGTGDYNEQFF
>TRBJ2-1|TRBD2|-|TRBV6-5
TGTGCCAGCAGTTACATGGCGGGGGAGGTTTACAATGAGCAGTTCTTC
CASSYMAGEVYNEQFF
>TRBJ1-1|TRBD1|-|TRBV6-2/TRBV6-3
TGTGCCAGCAGTTACGGACAGGCGGCTGAAGCTTTCTTT
CASSYGQAAEAFF
>TRBJ1-1|-|-|TRBV2
TGTGCCAGCGGAAAACGTGGGGGGGACACTGAAGCTTTCTTT
CASGKRGGDTEAFF
>TRBJ1-2|TRBD1|-|TRBV5-1
TGCGCCAGCAGCTTCAGGACAGGGGCAGGCTATGGCTACACCTTC
CASSFRTGAGYGYTF
>TRBJ1-2|TRBD1|-|TRBV9
TGTGCCAGCAGCGGCATCATCGTGACAGGGGTTACTAACTATGGCTACACCTTC
CASSGIIVTGVTNYGYTF
>TRBJ1-4|-|-|TRBV5-4
TGTGCCAGCAGCTTAGGAGGGACTAATGAAAAACTGTTTTTT
CASSLGGTNEKLFF
>TRBJ2-7|-|-|TRBV5-5
TGTGCCAGCAGCTTGGACAGGGTTTCTGTCTACGAGCAGTACTTC
CASSLDRVSVYEQYF
>TRBJ1-2|TRBD1|few|TRBV28
TGTGCCAGCAGTCCGACGACAGGGAGGTATGGCTACACCTTC
CASSPTTGRYGYTF
>TRBJ2-2|-|-|TRBV28
TGTGCCAGCAGTTTAAAGCCGCGGCAGATCACCGGGGAGCTGTTTTTT
CASSLKPRQITGELFF
>TRBJ2-1|-|-|TRBV19
TGTGCCAGTAGGGGATTGAGCGGGTCATCCTACAATGAGCAGTTCTTC
CASRGLSGSSYNEQFF
>TRBJ1-6|TRBD1|few|TRBV2
TGTGCCAGCAGTGAAGTGAGGACAGGGTTTGTGGGTTCACCCCTCCACTTT
CASSEVRTGFVGSPLHF